This section outlines one T cell receptor beta chain sequence together with its context. Its antigen is currently unknown. This record comes from a study of a mutant IDH1 vaccine in newly diagnosed glioma. Study overall: Treatment recipients were about 60% male and about 40% female, and their mean age was roughly 40 years.

Documented time point: week 35, safety follow-up. The investigators gave 300 ug of mutant IDH1 20-mer peptide in each vaccine dose, together with topical imiquimod. In weeks 1, 3, 5, 7, 11, 15, 19 and 23, patients were vaccinated. Donors had new IDH1-mutant astrocytomas of WHO grade 3 or 4 (ATRX-lost). The assay was immunoSEQ multiplex PCR, and TCRdb's table has in-frame clones only and misses some. The data show tens of thousands of clones, roughly four fifths seen once. CDR3 length equals 14 residues. V was cut by 7 bases and J by 1 base, with 15 bases left in between. Germline assignment: CDR1 SGHDT and CDR2 YYEEEE.

The J gene is TRBJ2-7, the V gene TRBV5-6; D perhaps matches TRBD2 (5 bases). This clonotype was obtained from a man aged 45-65 years with glioma. The source was PBMCs, collected from a glioma patient whose treatment included an IDH1 peptide vaccine. As DNA, the CDR3 is TGTGCCAGCGAGCTGATGGGAGCGTCCTACGAGCAGTACTTC. It is translated as CASELMGASYEQYF.